The 26 T cell receptor beta chains in this list originate from one sample, sequenced in a study of OX40 agonist ivuxolimab in advanced cancers. Receptor amplification or capture employed the immunoSEQ multiplex PCR assay. This is the immuneACCESS table as TCRdb keeps it, with only in-frame sequences that have V and J called. A part of the clones is gone; compared with another copy, unresolved V genes explain less than half, and the rest is unexplained. The sample table records 60,000 to 100,000 clones; roughly 91% of these occur just once. The ten largest clones add up to 0.24% of the sample. Sequencing used CD4+ or CD8+ T cells sorted from blood, obtained in a trial of the OX40 agonist ivuxolimab. The receptor source for this set is an adult with an advanced solid tumor such as melanoma, head and neck, liver or kidney cancer.

V is TRBV7-8 and J is TRBJ2-1; 7 positions agree with TRBD2. The CDR3 contains 16 residues. Looked up from germline, CDR1 is SGHVS and CDR2 is FQNEAQ. Unmatched junction bases numbered 12, after V lost 1 base and J lost 9 bases. The CDR3 region is CASSLEGTTRSGEQFF. In nucleotides, the CDR3 is TGTGCCAGCAGCTTAGAAGGGACTACTAGGTCCGGTGAGCAGTTCTTC.

The rearrangement uses TRBV5-1 and TRBJ2-3, with 9 nucleotides matching TRBD1. Germline V CDR1 and CDR2: SGHRS, YFSETQ. The length of the CDR3 is 16 residues. V lost 0 bases to trimming and J lost 6 bases; unmatched junction nucleotides: 8. The DNA for the CDR3 is TGCGCCAGCAGCTTGGGCTCCGGGACAGGGCTCGATACGCAGTATTTT. It encodes CASSLGSGTGLDTQYF.

The rearrangement uses TRBV4-3 and TRBJ2-5; the D is unclear. In germline, CDR1 is LGHNA, CDR2 YSLEER. The CDR3 is 13 amino acids. Trimming removed 2 bases from V and 5 bases from J, with 9 bases in between. This CDR3 is CASSQSGMETQYF. The CDR3 DNA sequence: TGCGCCAGCAGCCAAAGTGGGATGGAGACCCAGTACTTC.

V usage is TRBV15 and J usage is TRBJ1-2; a weak D match, TRBD1 (5 bases). Trimming shortened V by 0 bases and J by 6 bases, and 17 bases separated the two germline ends. Germline V gives CDR1 LNHNV, CDR2 YYDKDF (reference sequence). This CDR3 is built from 16 residues. CDR3 loop: CATSRDRSVAGNGYTF. The CDR3 DNA reads TGTGCCACCAGCAGAGATCGCAGTGTGGCAGGGAATGGCTACACCTTC. Based on the CDR3 plus reference TRBV15 and TRBJ1-2, the full variable domain is DAMVIQNPRYQVTQFGKPVTLSCSQTLNHNVMYWYQQKSSQAPKLLFHYYDKDFNNEADTPDNFQSRRPNTSFCFLDIRSPGLGDTAMYLCATSRDRSVAGNGYTFGSGTRLTVV.

V gene TRBV5-1 combines with J gene TRBJ1-1, with D perhaps matching TRBD1 (6 bases). Germline CDR1 is SGHRS and CDR2 is YFSETQ. The CDR3 has 12 residues. With 5 bases removed from V and 6 bases from J, the gap between germline ends came to 11 bases. In DNA, the CDR3 is TGCGCCAGCAGTGGGGGCATGGCTGAAGCTTTCTTT. It translates to CASSGGMAEAFF.

V usage is TRBV11-2 and J usage is TRBJ2-5; 9 bases align to TRBD2. After removal of 5 bases from V and 5 bases from J, the junction contained 12 bases not matched to a gene. This CDR3 is 16 amino acids long. From germline, CDR1 is SGHAT and CDR2 FQNNGV. The CDR3 here is CASSRLAGAGSETQYF. Here the CDR3 DNA reads TGTGCCAGCAGCAGGTTAGCGGGAGCTGGAAGCGAGACCCAGTACTTC.

The J gene is TRBJ2-2, the V gene TRBV7-8; perhaps TRBD2 as D (5 bases). Trimming took 2 bases from V and 4 from J, leaving 8 bases between them. Germline V CDR1 and CDR2: SGHVS, FQNEAQ. CDR3 length equals 14 residues. The CDR3 coding sequence is TGTGCCAGCAGCTTATTAGAGGGCACCGGGGAGCTGTTTTTT. Protein: CASSLLEGTGELFF.

The chain has TRBV23-1 and TRBJ2-2, with D perhaps TRBD2 (7 bases). TRBV23-1 is treated as an ORF (open reading frame) with a function not yet certain. CDR3 size: 17 residues. V was shortened by 3 bases and J by 3 bases, with 17 bases between the two germline ends. The CDR3 DNA is TGCGCCAGCAGTCATCCCCATCGGGGGGCCGACACCGGGGAGCTGTTTTTT. This gives the protein CASSHPHRGADTGELFF.

The V gene is TRBV7-2, the J gene TRBJ2-7; TRBD2 matches 8 bases. The CDR3 is made up of 15 amino acids. Germline values: CDR1 SGHTA, CDR2 FQGNSA. V dropped 2 bases and J dropped 3; count of bases not matched to a gene: 6. CDR3 region: CASSLSGGTVYEQYF. DNA for the CDR3: TGTGCCAGCAGCTTAAGCGGGGGTACCGTCTACGAGCAGTACTTC.

This clone was found once. The chain combines TRBV29-1 with TRBJ1-3, with D possibly TRBD1 on 5 matching bases. The germline CDR1 and CDR2 sequences are SQVTM and ANQGSEA. The V end lost 4 bases, the J end lost 2 bases, and 15 bases lay between the germline ends. The CDR3 consists of 15 residues. CDR3 in amino acids: CSVAPLGGAGNTIYF. The CDR3 bases are TGCAGCGTTGCCCCATTGGGAGGGGCTGGAAACACCATATATTTT.

The chain carries TRBV7-8 and TRBJ2-7; 14 nucleotides line up with TRBD2. The CDR3 covers 14 residues. The J segment lost 9 bases and the V segment lost 5 bases, leaving 6 bases of the junction unmatched. Germline V gene lookup returns CDR1 SGHVS and CDR2 FQNEAQ. CDR3 nucleotide sequence: TGTGCCAGCAGCATGGGACTAGCGGGAGCGGGGCAGTACTTC. Encoded protein: CASSMGLAGAGQYF.

V is TRBV28 and J is TRBJ2-3; TRBD2 might be the D (5 bases). Germline values: CDR1 MDHEN, CDR2 SYDVKM. The length of the CDR3 is 13 residues. Trimming pared 10 bases from V and 2 bases from J, leaving 13 bases between. The CDR3 loop reads CAINGGLTDTQYF. The CDR3, as DNA: TGTGCCATCAACGGAGGTCTCACAGATACGCAGTATTTT.

This clone was seen once. The chain recombines TRBV9 with TRBJ2-2; D not certain. The V end was cut by 3 bases, the J end by 5 bases, with 17 bases between. The CDR3 has 16 residues. Per germline, CDR1 SGDLS and CDR2 YYNGEE. The CDR3 here is CASSARLGVETGELFF. The CDR3 DNA sequence: TGTGCCAGCAGCGCCCGTCTTGGAGTGGAGACCGGGGAGCTGTTTTTT.

This chain uses TRBV5-4 with TRBJ2-7, with 8 bases identical to TRBD1. Germline-derived CDR1 and CDR2 are SGHNT and YYREEE (reference sequence). This CDR3 contains 13 residues. Losses at the gene ends were 4 bases for V and 6 bases for J; bases not matched to a gene: 6. CDR3 DNA: TGTGCCAGCAGCCACGGACAGGGAGGCGAGCAGTACTTC. Translating it yields CASSHGQGGEQYF.

This clone was seen only once. This chain uses TRBV4-2 with TRBJ2-2, with a weak D call TRBD2 (5 bases). Germline-derived CDR1 and CDR2 are LGHNA and YNFKEQ. Trimming took off 0 bases at V and 7 bases at J, with 12 bases between the two ends. The CDR3 is 15 residues long. The CDR3 coding sequence is TGTGCCAGCAGCCAAGAATCGGGATTAAACGGGGAGCTGTTTTTT. It is translated as CASSQESGLNGELFF.

The chain employs TRBV5-1 and TRBJ2-7; 9 bases are a match to TRBD1. CDR1 SGHRS and CDR2 YFSETQ come from the germline V gene. Trimming removed 6 bases from V and 1 base from J; junction bases left unmatched: 5. The CDR3 has 14 amino acids. The DNA for the CDR3 is TGCGCCAGCACACCCGGGACAGGGTCCTACGAGCAGTACTTC. Translated, it gives CASTPGTGSYEQYF. The whole variable domain, remainder taken from reference TRBV5-1 and TRBJ2-7, is KAGVTQTPRYLIKTRGQQVTLSCSPISGHRSVSWYQQTPGQGLQFLFEYFSETQRNKGNFPGRFSGRQFSNSRSEMNVSTLELGDSALYLCASTPGTGSYEQYFGPGTRLTVT.

This clone was seen a handful of times. The chain employs TRBV5-1 and TRBJ2-3; 7 bases match TRBD2. The V and J ends lost 4 bases and 4 bases, in that order; junction bases with no gene match: 15. Germline values: CDR1 SGHRS, CDR2 YFSETQ. CDR3 length equals 17 residues. For the CDR3, the DNA is TGCGCCAGCAGCCGGGGGGTCGGAGGAAACACCCCAGATACGCAGTATTTT. It is translated as CASSRGVGGNTPDTQYF.

This chain connects TRBV7-9 to TRBJ1-3, with a possible D match to TRBD1 (6 bases). The CDR3 is 16 residues long. The germline V gene has CDR1 SEHNR and CDR2 FQNEAQ (reference sequence). V was trimmed by 4 bases and J by 0 bases, leaving 13 bases between them. The CDR3 DNA sequence: TGTGCCAGCAGCTCCAGGGGACTTACCTCTGGAAACACCATATATTTT. It is translated as CASSSRGLTSGNTIYF. Combining the CDR3 with reference TRBV7-9 and TRBJ1-3 gives the whole variable domain DTGVSQNPRHKITKRGQNVTFRCDPISEHNRLYWYRQTLGQGPEFLTYFQNEAQLEKSRLLSDRFSAERPKGSFSTLEIQRTEQGDSAMYLCASSSRGLTSGNTIYFGEGSWLTVV.

The genes are TRBV6-1 and TRBJ2-3; 10 positions agree with TRBD1. V shed 5 bases, J shed 5 bases, and the junction held 4 bases outside the gene matches. Germline CDR1 and CDR2: MNHNS and SASEGT. This CDR3 is 14 amino acids long. Here the CDR3 reads CASSLDRGIDTQYF. In nucleotides, the CDR3 is TGTGCCAGCAGTTTGGACAGGGGGATAGATACGCAGTATTTT.

The chain employs TRBV2 and TRBJ2-3, with D perhaps matching TRBD2 (6 bases). Trimming shortened V by 7 bases and J by 0 bases, and 8 bases separated the two germline ends. The CDR3 is made up of 13 amino acids. In germline, CDR1 is SNHLY, CDR2 FYNNEI. The chain's CDR3 is CASNRGSTDTQYF. For the CDR3, the DNA is TGTGCCAGCAATCGGGGGAGCACAGATACGCAGTATTTT. The complete variable domain, with remaining parts taken from reference TRBV2 and TRBJ2-3, reads EPEVTQTPSHQVTQMGQEVILRCVPISNHLYFYWYRQILGQKVEFLVSFYNNEISEKSEIFDDQFSVERPDGSNFTLKIRSTKLEDSAMYFCASNRGSTDTQYFGPGTRLTVL.

The CDR3 loop is CASSIGGGGRVGTEAFF. DNA for the CDR3: TGTGCCAGTAGTATAGGAGGGGGCGGTCGGGTTGGCACTGAAGCTTTCTTT. The rearrangement uses TRBV19 and TRBJ1-1; 7 bases are shared with TRBD1. The CDR3 contains 17 residues. Trimming at V came to 1 base and at J to 4 bases, leaving 12 bases not matched to a gene. CDR1 is LNHDA and CDR2 is SQIVND in the germline V gene (reference sequence).

The count of this clone is one. This sequence joins TRBV2 and TRBJ2-7; maybe TRBD1 (6 bases). The CDR3 is made up of 15 amino acids. The germline V gene encodes CDR1 SNHLY and CDR2 FYNNEI. Trimming cost V 5 bases and J 2 bases, with 16 bases left between them. In nucleotides, the CDR3 is TGTGCCAGCAGTCCCAGGGGTGGGGCTGCCTACGAGCAGTACTTC. Protein sequence: CASSPRGGAAYEQYF.

J is TRBJ2-1 and V is TRBV7-9; 8 nucleotides agree with TRBD2. There are 15 residues in the CDR3. Trimming cost V 4 bases and J 8 bases; bases outside gene matches: 10. Germline CDR1 SEHNR, CDR2 FQNEAQ (reference sequence). The CDR3, as DNA: TGTGCCAGCAGCTGGAGGCCGGGACTAGTATATGAGCAGTTCTTC. Its translation is CASSWRPGLVYEQFF.

The rearrangement uses TRBV5-4 and TRBJ2-7; TRBD2 aligns across 12 bases. This CDR3 contains 16 residues. The germline V gene has CDR1 SGHNT and CDR2 YYREEE (reference sequence). J lost 8 bases, V lost 3 bases, and 12 bases had no gene match. For the CDR3, the DNA is TGTGCCAGCAGCTCGAGACAGACTAGCGGGAGCACTAAGCAGTACTTC. It yields the protein CASSSRQTSGSTKQYF.

V is TRBV28 and J is TRBJ2-7; a possible D gene is TRBD2 (5 bases). The CDR3 totals 17 residues. V lost 5 bases and J lost 2, with 22 bases in between. CDR1 is MDHEN and CDR2 is SYDVKM in the germline V gene. The chain's CDR3 is CASSPPERSALAYEQYF. The CDR3 region has the DNA TGTGCCAGCAGTCCGCCGGAGCGGAGTGCCTTGGCCTACGAGCAGTACTTC. Based on the CDR3 plus reference TRBV28 and TRBJ2-7, the full variable domain is DVKVTQSSRYLVKRTGEKVFLECVQDMDHENMFWYRQDPGLGLRLIYFSYDVKMKEKGDIPEGYSVSREKKERFSLILESASTNQTSMYLCASSPPERSALAYEQYFGPGTRLTVT.

The J gene is TRBJ1-4, the V gene TRBV7-8; unclear D gene. Germline assignment: CDR1 SGHVS and CDR2 FQNEAQ. The length of the CDR3 is 17 residues. Trimming cost V 1 base and J 0 bases, with 12 bases left between them. Here the CDR3 reads CASSLEGRTATNEKLFF. The DNA of the CDR3 is TGTGCCAGCAGCTTAGAAGGCAGGACGGCAACTAATGAAAAACTGTTTTTT.